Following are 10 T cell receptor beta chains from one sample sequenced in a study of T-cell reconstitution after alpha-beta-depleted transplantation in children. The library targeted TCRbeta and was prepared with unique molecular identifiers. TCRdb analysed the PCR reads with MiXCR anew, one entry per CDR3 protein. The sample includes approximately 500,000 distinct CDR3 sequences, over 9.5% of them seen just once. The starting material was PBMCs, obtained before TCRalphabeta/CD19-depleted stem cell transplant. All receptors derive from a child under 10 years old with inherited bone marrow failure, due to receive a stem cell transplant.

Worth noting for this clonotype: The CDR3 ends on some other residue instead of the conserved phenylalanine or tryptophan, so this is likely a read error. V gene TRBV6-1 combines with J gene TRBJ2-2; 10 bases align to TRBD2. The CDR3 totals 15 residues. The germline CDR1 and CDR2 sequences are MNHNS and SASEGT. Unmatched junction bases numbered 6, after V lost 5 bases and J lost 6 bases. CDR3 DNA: TGTGCCAGCAGTCTTAAAGCGGGAGGGTCCGGGGAGCTGTTTTTA. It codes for CASSLKAGGSGELFL.

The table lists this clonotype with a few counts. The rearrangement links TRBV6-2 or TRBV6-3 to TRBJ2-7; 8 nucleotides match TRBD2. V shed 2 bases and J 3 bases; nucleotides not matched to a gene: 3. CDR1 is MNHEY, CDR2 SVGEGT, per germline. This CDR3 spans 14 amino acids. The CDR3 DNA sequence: TGTGCCAGCAGTTACAGCGGGAGTATCTACGAGCAGTACTTC. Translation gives CASSYSGSIYEQYF.

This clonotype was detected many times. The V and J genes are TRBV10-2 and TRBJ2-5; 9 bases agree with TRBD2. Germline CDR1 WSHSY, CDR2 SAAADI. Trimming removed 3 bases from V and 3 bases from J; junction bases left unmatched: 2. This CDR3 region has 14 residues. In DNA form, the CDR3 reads TGCGCCAGCAGTGACGGGACTAGCAAAGAGACCCAGTACTTC. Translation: CASSDGTSKETQYF.

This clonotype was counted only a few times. The CDR3 nucleotides read TGTGCCAGCAGCCTCGAGCCGGGGAGCGAGCAGTACTTC. This gives the protein CASSLEPGSEQYF. This chain joins TRBV3-1 and TRBJ2-7; D possibly corresponds to TRBD2 (5 bases). Trimming removed 4 bases from V and 6 bases from J, with 13 bases in between. This CDR3 comprises 13 residues. Germline CDR1 reads LGHDT; CDR2 reads YNNKEL (reference sequence).

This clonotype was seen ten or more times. In nucleotides, the CDR3 is TGTGCCAGCGGGCAACAGAACACCGGGGAGCTGTTTTTT. This translates into CASGQQNTGELFF. The gene calls are TRBV12-3 or TRBV12-4 and TRBJ2-2; no reliable D call. V was shortened by 8 bases and J by 1 base, with 8 bases between the two germline ends. This CDR3 comprises 13 residues.

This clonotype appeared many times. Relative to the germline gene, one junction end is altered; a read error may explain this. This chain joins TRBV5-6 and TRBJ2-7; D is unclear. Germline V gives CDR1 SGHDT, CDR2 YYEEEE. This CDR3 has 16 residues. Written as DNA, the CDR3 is TGTGCCAGCACCTTGATTGACGCCGGGTACCTCTACGAGCAGTACTTC. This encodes CASTLIDAGYLYEQYF.

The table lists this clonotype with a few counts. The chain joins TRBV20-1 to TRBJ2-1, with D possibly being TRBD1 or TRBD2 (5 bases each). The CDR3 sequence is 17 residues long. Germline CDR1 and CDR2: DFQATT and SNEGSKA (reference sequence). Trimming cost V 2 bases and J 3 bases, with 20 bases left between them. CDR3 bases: TGCAGTGCTAGAACCTCCGGGACGCCGATTTTCTACAATGAGCAGTTCTTC. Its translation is CSARTSGTPIFYNEQFF.

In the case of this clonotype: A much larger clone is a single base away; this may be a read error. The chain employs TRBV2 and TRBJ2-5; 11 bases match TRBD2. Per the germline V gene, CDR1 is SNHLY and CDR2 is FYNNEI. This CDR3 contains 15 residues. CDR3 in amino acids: CASSGLAGSQEPQYF. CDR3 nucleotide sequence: TGTGCCAGCAGTGGACTAGCGGGATCCCAAGAGCCCCAGTACTTC.

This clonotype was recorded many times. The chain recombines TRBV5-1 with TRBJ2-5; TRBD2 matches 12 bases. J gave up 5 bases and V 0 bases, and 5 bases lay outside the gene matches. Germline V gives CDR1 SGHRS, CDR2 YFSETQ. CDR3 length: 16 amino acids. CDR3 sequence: CASSLATSGSWETQYF. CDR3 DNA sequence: TGCGCCAGCAGCTTGGCGACTAGCGGGAGTTGGGAGACCCAGTACTTC.

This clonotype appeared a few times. CDR3 amino acids: CSGGPIDGKQYF. In nucleotides, the CDR3 is TGCAGTGGTGGGCCGATAGATGGGAAGCAGTATTTT. The chain couples TRBV20-1 to TRBJ2-3; D is undetermined. V lost 7 bases and J 11 bases, leaving 19 bases between the germline ends. CDR1 and CDR2 (germline): DFQATT, SNEGSKA (reference sequence). The CDR3 covers 12 residues.